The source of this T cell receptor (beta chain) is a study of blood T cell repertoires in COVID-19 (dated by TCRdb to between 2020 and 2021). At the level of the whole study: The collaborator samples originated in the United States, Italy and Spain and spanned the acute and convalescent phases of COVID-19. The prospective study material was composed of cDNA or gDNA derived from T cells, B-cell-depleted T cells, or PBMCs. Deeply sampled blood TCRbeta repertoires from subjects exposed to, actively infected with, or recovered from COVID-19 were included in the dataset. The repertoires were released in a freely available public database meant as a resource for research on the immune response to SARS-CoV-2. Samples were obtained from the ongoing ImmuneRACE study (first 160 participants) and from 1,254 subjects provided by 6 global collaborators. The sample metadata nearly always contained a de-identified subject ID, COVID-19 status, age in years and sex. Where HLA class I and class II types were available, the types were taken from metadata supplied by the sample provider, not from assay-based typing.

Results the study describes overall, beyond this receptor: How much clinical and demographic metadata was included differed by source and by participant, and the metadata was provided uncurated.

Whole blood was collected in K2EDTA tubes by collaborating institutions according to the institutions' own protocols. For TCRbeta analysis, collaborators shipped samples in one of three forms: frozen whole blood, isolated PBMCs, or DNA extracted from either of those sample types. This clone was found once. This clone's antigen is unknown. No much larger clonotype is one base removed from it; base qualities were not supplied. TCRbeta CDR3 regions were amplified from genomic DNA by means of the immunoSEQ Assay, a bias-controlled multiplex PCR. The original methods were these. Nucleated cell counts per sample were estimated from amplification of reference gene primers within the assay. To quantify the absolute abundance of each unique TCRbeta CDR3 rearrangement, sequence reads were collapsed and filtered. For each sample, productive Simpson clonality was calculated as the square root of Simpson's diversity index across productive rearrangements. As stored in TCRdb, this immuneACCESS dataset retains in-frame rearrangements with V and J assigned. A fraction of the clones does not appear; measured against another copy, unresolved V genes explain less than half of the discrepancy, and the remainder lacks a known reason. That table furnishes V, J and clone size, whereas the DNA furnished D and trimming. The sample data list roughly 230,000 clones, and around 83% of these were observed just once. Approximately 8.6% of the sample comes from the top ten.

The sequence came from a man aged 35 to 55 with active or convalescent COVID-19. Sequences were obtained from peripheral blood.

The CDR3 protein sequence reads: CASSESQGLGPYNEQFF. The DNA is TGTGCCAGCAGTGAATCCCAGGGGTTGGGCCCCTACAATGAGCAGTTCTTC. In this chain, TRBV25-1 is recombined with TRBJ2-1; TRBD1 might be the D gene, on 6 matching bases. Trimming takes 1 base from V and 2 bases from J, and the germline ends sit 15 bases apart. The cysteine opens and the phenylalanine closes a CDR3 of 17 amino acids. The only DNA kept is the CDR3, 51 bases in frame from the first base. From a lookup of the germline V gene, CDR1 and CDR2 are MGHDK and SYGVNS.